The clone carrying this TCR beta chain occurred once. What it recognizes is unknown. These data originate in a study of cytomegalovirus exposure and HLA in healthy donors. Whole-study findings and limits: From TCR beta sequences, most subjects' HLA-A and HLA-B alleles were reportedly predicted accurately. One variant, a missense change in DCLRE1C, was linked in a later analysis to TCR beta V- and J-gene trimming. The study assumed roughly uniform donor sequencing depth for presence/absence analyses.

The CDR3 spans 14 residues. In germline, CDR1 is SGHDN, CDR2 FVKESK. V shed 5 bases and J 6 bases; nucleotides not matched to a gene: 10. This PCR relied on a set of 60 Vbeta primers and 13 Jbeta primers. In the original processing: As a later analysis found, there were tens of millions of unique TCR beta chains, of which about 10 million were shared. Libraries were prepared by immunoSEQ multiplex PCR; TCRdb keeps only in-frame clonotypes and omits some of them. V and J calls and clone size are those listed in that table; D and trimming were worked out from the DNA. In the table there are some 150,000 clones, approximately 80% of which are singletons.

The receptor's source is a woman younger than 45 in good health and CMV-seronegative. V usage is TRBV14 and J usage is TRBJ2-7; 7 bases align to TRBD2. The source material was PBMCs. The CDR3 bases are TGTGCCAGCAGCTGGGTGGCGGGAGTCGGCGAGCAGTACTTC. Translated, it gives CASSWVAGVGEQYF.